These 8 T cell receptor beta chains originate from one sample sequenced in a study of blood T cells in healthy people across ages. Primed by a sample-barcoded 5' primer and a J-beta primer mix, a second PCR proceeded for about 6 to 12 cycles. A single record per CDR3 protein comes from TCRdb applying MiXCR to the 5' RACE reads. This sample yields some 800,000 distinct CDR3 sequences, of which around 42% are seen a single time; about 21% belongs to the top ten. The source material was blood. The origin of the receptors is a man between 60 and 75 years old in good health.

This clonotype came up a few times. V and J are TRBV20-1 and TRBJ2-1, with 11 bases aligning to TRBD2. CDR3 length: 12 residues. V trimming: 2 bases; J trimming: 12 bases; junction bases outside the gene matches: 3. Germline V CDR1 and CDR2: DFQATT, SNEGSKA (reference sequence). CDR3 amino acids: CSARSLAGGQFF. The CDR3 DNA reads TGCAGTGCTAGATCGCTAGCGGGGGGGCAGTTCTTC.

The V call is TRBV7-3, the J call TRBJ2-3; 9 bases are shared with TRBD2. The CDR3 is 16 amino acids. Losses at the gene ends were 1 base for V and 2 bases for J; bases not matched to a gene: 4. Germline V gene sequence: CDR1 SGHTA, CDR2 FQGTGA. DNA of the CDR3: TGTGCCAGCAGCTTAAATGGCGGGGGGGCCACAGATACGCAGTATTTT. Translation: CASSLNGGGATDTQYF.

The chain has TRBV5-6 and TRBJ1-2; 7 bases fit TRBD1. The CDR3 has 15 amino acids. Looked up from germline, CDR1 is SGHDT and CDR2 is YYEEEE. Trimming took 0 bases from V and 7 from J; bases not matched to a gene: 9. CDR3 sequence (DNA): TGTGCCAGCAGCTTGGGGGGACAGACCCCTGGTGGCTACACCTTC. Translated: CASSLGGQTPGGYTF. Supplemented by reference TRBV5-6 and TRBJ1-2, the full variable domain reads DAGVTQSPTHLIKTRGQQVTLRCSPKSGHDTVSWYQQALGQGPQFIFQYYEEEERQRGNFPDRFSGHQFPNYSSELNVNALLLGDSALYLCASSLGGQTPGGYTFGSGTRLTVV.

This clonotype was counted ten times or more. This chain uses TRBV14 with TRBJ2-7; D could derive from TRBD1 or TRBD2 (6 bases each). There are 14 residues in the CDR3. Germline V gene sequence: CDR1 SGHDN, CDR2 FVKESK. Trimming stripped 6 bases from V and 7 bases from J, with 19 bases between. CDR3 in DNA: TGTGCCAGCAGATTTTCGGGGGCCTCTGGGGAGCAGTACTTC. Encoded protein: CASRFSGASGEQYF.

There are a few counts of this clonotype. The chain links TRBV7-9 to TRBJ2-5, with 9 bases identical to TRBD1. Judging by the DNA end, TRBJ2-7 fits better; the J call may be wrong. The CDR3 sequence is 16 residues long. Germline loops: CDR1 SEHNR, CDR2 FQNEAQ (reference sequence). DNA of the CDR3: TGTGCCAGCAGCCCCCCGGGGCTACAGGGGGCTAACGAGCAGTACTTC. It is translated as CASSPPGLQGANEQYF.

The CDR3 reads CASSQDRGLEQFF. CDR3 DNA sequence: TGTGCCAGCAGCCAAGACAGGGGGCTTGAGCAGTTCTTC. This chain connects TRBV3-1 to TRBJ2-1, with 8 bases fitting TRBD1. Losses at the gene ends were 0 bases for V and 9 bases for J; bases not matched to a gene: 1. Germline-derived CDR1 and CDR2 are LGHDT and YNNKEL (reference sequence). The length of the CDR3 is 13 residues.

This clonotype was seen only a few times. The V and J genes are TRBV6-2 or TRBV6-3 and TRBJ2-7; 10 bases line up with TRBD1. Looked up from germline, CDR1 is MNHEY and CDR2 is SVGEGT. V gave up 6 bases and J gave up 3 bases; unmatched junction bases: 29. The CDR3 totals 22 residues. The CDR3 sequence: CASSPRGPSGTGVRFGYYEQYF. CDR3 coding DNA: TGTGCCAGCAGCCCGAGAGGGCCGTCCGGGACAGGGGTTCGGTTTGGTTACTACGAGCAGTACTTC.

This chain joins TRBV10-3 and TRBJ1-3; a weak D match, TRBD1 (5 bases). The CDR3 totals 14 residues. With 2 bases removed from V and 3 bases from J, the gap between germline ends came to 8 bases. CDR1 ENHRY and CDR2 SYGVKD come from the germline V gene. CDR3 sequence: CAISEEGVGNTIYF. The CDR3 DNA sequence: TGTGCCATCAGTGAGGAAGGGGTTGGAAACACCATATATTTT.